Shown below are 18 T cell receptor beta chains from a single sample sequenced in a study of blood T cells in healthy people across ages. The use of a sample-barcoded 5' primer and a J-beta primer mix characterized a second PCR of roughly 7 to 11 cycles. TCRdb ran MiXCR on the 5' RACE reads and lists one entry per CDR3 protein. The table shows about a million distinct CDR3 sequences, with roughly two fifths occurring only once. Sequenced sample: blood. The receptors come from a man aged 18 to 29 in good health.

The J gene is TRBJ1-2, the V gene TRBV29-1, with 8 bases lining up with TRBD1. Germline V CDR1 and CDR2: SQVTM, ANQGSEA. With V trimmed by 0 bases and J by 8 bases, 17 bases remained unmatched. The length of the CDR3 is 17 residues. The CDR3 protein is CSVEDRGQYLTGGGYTF. The CDR3 nucleotides are TGCAGCGTTGAAGATCGGGGGCAGTACCTTACAGGGGGGGGCTACACCTTC.

CDR3 coding DNA: TGTGCCAGCACCCCGACAGGGGGCCGATCCCGAGCCAAAAACATTCAGTACTTC. Translating it yields CASTPTGGRSRAKNIQYF. V usage is TRBV28 and J usage is TRBJ2-4; 10 bases fit TRBD1. Trimming at V came to 7 bases and at J to 0 bases, leaving 12 bases not matched to a gene. The CDR3 contains 18 residues. Germline V CDR1 and CDR2: MDHEN, SYDVKM. Complete variable domain (other parts from reference TRBV28 and TRBJ2-4): DVKVTQSSRYLVKRTGEKVFLECVQDMDHENMFWYRQDPGLGLRLIYFSYDVKMKEKGDIPEGYSVSREKKERFSLILESASTNQTSMYLCASTPTGGRSRAKNIQYFGAGTRLSVL.

As concerns this clonotype: One end of the junction varies from germline; a read error may be responsible. V and J are TRBV7-9 and TRBJ1-2; maybe TRBD1 (6 bases). The CDR3 spans 12 residues. Germline V gene data show CDR1 as SEHNR and CDR2 as FQNEAQ (reference sequence). CDR3 sequence reads: CASSFGTYDYTF. The CDR3 DNA sequence: TGTGCCAGCAGCTTCGGGACATATGACTACACCTTC.

This clonotype has only a few counts. The rearrangement links TRBV29-1 to TRBJ2-1; 9 bases line up with TRBD1. CDR1 SQVTM and CDR2 ANQGSEA come from the germline V gene. With V trimmed by 3 bases and J by 2 bases, 14 bases remained unmatched. The length of the CDR3 is 18 residues. Written as DNA, the CDR3 is TGCAGCGTTGAGCGACAGGGGGGGCCTTTTTATCCCTACAATGAGCAGTTCTTC. Its protein product is CSVERQGGPFYPYNEQFF.

This sequence joins TRBV3-1 and TRBJ2-1; 8 bases agree with TRBD1. CDR1 and CDR2 from the germline V gene are LGHDT and YNNKEL (reference sequence). This CDR3 is built from 14 residues. V lost 3 bases to trimming and J lost 8 bases; unmatched junction nucleotides: 6. The CDR3: CASSHWTGWYEQFF. The CDR3 nucleotides are TGTGCCAGCAGCCATTGGACAGGGTGGTATGAGCAGTTCTTC.

This clonotype was picked up a small number of times. The rearrangement uses TRBV4-1 and TRBJ2-7; a weak D match, TRBD2 (7 bases). V shed 0 bases and J shed 3 bases, with 15 bases lying between them. CDR1 and CDR2 (germline): MGHRA, YSYEKL. This CDR3 is 16 amino acids long. This CDR3 reads CASSQDFSGGIYEQYF. The CDR3 coding sequence is TGCGCCAGCAGCCAAGACTTTTCGGGGGGCATCTACGAGCAGTACTTC.

This clonotype was observed a handful of times. This chain links TRBV7-9 with TRBJ2-1; a weak D match, TRBD1 (6 bases). Trimming pared 6 bases from V and 2 bases from J, leaving 17 bases between. Germline assignment: CDR1 SEHNR and CDR2 FQNEAQ (reference sequence). The CDR3 sequence is 16 residues long. The CDR3 is CASSRIGGEAYNEQFF. In nucleotides, the CDR3 is TGTGCCAGCAGTCGGATAGGGGGTGAGGCCTACAATGAGCAGTTCTTC.

This clonotype was picked up a small number of times. V usage is TRBV27 and J usage is TRBJ2-2; D not certain. The CDR3 is made up of 14 amino acids. Trimming removed 6 bases from V and 5 bases from J, with 13 bases in between. CDR1 and CDR2 (germline): MNHEY, SMNVEV (reference sequence). CDR3 amino acids: CASSLASYTGELFF. The CDR3 DNA sequence: TGTGCCAGCAGCCTCGCAAGTTATACCGGGGAGCTGTTTTTT.

This rearrangement joins TRBV6-2 or TRBV6-3 to TRBJ1-5; D is perhaps TRBD1 (6 bases). From germline, CDR1 is MNHEY and CDR2 SVGEGT. The CDR3 loop spans 16 amino acids. V gave up 6 bases and J gave up 0 bases, with 15 bases separating them. In DNA, the CDR3 is TGTGCCAGCAGCGTCTCAGGACAGTTTAGCAATCAGCCCCAGCATTTT. Translating gives CASSVSGQFSNQPQHF.

Comments on this clonotype: The conserved phenylalanine or tryptophan is not found at the CDR3 terminus, so this likely reflects a read error. The DNA is left out, because the CDR3 cannot be placed on it with certainty; the CDR3 is given as TCRdb lists it. The chain uses TRBV12-3 or TRBV12-4 and TRBJ1-1. The CDR3 has 10 amino acids, counting both end residues. CDR3: CASSFEGRLS.

The table lists this clonotype with a few counts. A junction boundary mismatches the germline segment, possibly from a read error. The chain links TRBV7-2 to TRBJ1-4, with 12 positions matching TRBD1. The germline CDR1 and CDR2 sequences are SGHTA and FQGNSA. CDR3 length: 16 residues. CDR3 nucleotide sequence: TGTGCCAGCTGCTTGGGACAGGGGGCCGGGGAAGGAAAACTGTTTTTT. It specifies CASCLGQGAGEGKLFF.

The V and J genes are TRBV20-1 and TRBJ2-1; 8 bases agree with TRBD2. J was trimmed by 3 bases and V by 5 bases; bases with no gene match: 3. The CDR3 length is 13 residues. Germline V CDR1 and CDR2: DFQATT, SNEGSKA (reference sequence). The CDR3 nucleotides read TGCAGTGCTTCCGGGACTAGCTACAATGAGCAGTTCTTC. Its protein product is CSASGTSYNEQFF.

In DNA form, the CDR3 reads TGTGCCAGCAGCGTACCAGACCACACAGATACGCAGTATTTT. Translating gives CASSVPDHTDTQYF. The chain is built from TRBV7-9 and TRBJ2-3; D is uncertain. V lost 5 bases to trimming and J lost 2 bases, with 11 bases between them. This CDR3 is built from 14 residues. Per germline, CDR1 SEHNR and CDR2 FQNEAQ (reference sequence).

The rearrangement joins TRBV5-1 to TRBJ2-4, with 8 bases fitting TRBD1. The J call may be mistaken, given a closer DNA end match to TRBJ2-7. The length of the CDR3 is 14 residues. Germline V gene data show CDR1 as SGHRS and CDR2 as YFSETQ. The CDR3 bases are TGCGCCAGCAGCTTGTCGAACAGGGGGATCGAGCAGTACTTC. Translating gives CASSLSNRGIEQYF.

This clonotype was counted a few times. The chain couples TRBV12-1 to TRBJ1-2; the listed D gene, TRBD1, was not tested against the DNA. TRBV12-1 corresponds to a pseudogene. This CDR3 contains 15 residues. CDR3 protein: CASSHPTSGVYGYTF. DNA of the CDR3: TGTGCCAGCTCTCACCCTACATCAGGGGTCTATGGCTACACCTTC.

Here the CDR3 reads CASSSPRKETQYF. In DNA, the CDR3 is TGTGCCAGCAGCTCACCCAGGAAGGAGACCCAGTACTTC. J is TRBJ2-5 and V is TRBV7-9, with D hard to call. Germline lookup yields CDR1 SEHNR and CDR2 FQNEAQ (reference sequence). Between the trimmed V and J ends, which lost 4 bases and 5 bases, there was a span of 11 bases. The CDR3 contains 13 residues.

Details on this clonotype: The junction shows a germline mismatch at one end, possibly a read error. V gene TRBV3-1 combines with J gene TRBJ2-1; D gene uncertain. From germline, CDR1 is LGHDT and CDR2 YNNKEL (reference sequence). The CDR3 covers 15 residues. CDR3 in DNA: TGTGCCAGCAGCCAACCCGCTGGGGATTACAGTGAGCAGTTCTTC. It is translated as CASSQPAGDYSEQFF.

CDR3 sequence (DNA): TGTGCCAGCAGCTTGACTAGCGGAAACACAGATACGCAGTATTTT. Its protein product is CASSLTSGNTDTQYF. The chain is built from TRBV7-2 and TRBJ2-3; 9 positions match TRBD2. CDR1 SGHTA and CDR2 FQGNSA come from the germline V gene. Trimming took 3 bases from V and 2 from J; bases not matched to a gene: 3. The CDR3 spans 15 residues.